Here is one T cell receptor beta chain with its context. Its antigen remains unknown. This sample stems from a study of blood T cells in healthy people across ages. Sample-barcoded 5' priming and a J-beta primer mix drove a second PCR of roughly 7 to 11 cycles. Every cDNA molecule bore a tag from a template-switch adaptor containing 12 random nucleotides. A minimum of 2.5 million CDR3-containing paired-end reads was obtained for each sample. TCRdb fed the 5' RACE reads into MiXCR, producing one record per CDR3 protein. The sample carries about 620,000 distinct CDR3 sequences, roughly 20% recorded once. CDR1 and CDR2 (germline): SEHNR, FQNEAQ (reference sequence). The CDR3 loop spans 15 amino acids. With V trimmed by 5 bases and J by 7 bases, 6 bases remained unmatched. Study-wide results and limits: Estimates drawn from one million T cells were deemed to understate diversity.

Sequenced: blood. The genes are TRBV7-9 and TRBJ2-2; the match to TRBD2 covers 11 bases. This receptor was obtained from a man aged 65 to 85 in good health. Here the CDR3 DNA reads TGTGCCAGCAGCCCTAGCGGGAGGACCTACGGGGAGCTGTTTTTT. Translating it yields CASSPSGRTYGELFF.